This T cell receptor beta chain was captured by sequencing in a study of blood T cell repertoires in COVID-19. Germline CDR1 LNHDA, CDR2 SQIVND (reference sequence). V lost 3 bases, J lost 8 bases, and 9 bases stayed unmatched. The CDR3 is made up of 16 amino acids. Profiling relied on immunoSEQ multiplex PCR, and the TCRdb table lists in-frame clones only, not all of them. The repertoire holds around 260,000 clones, 88% seen once, with roughly 10% in the top ten. The receptor was isolated from a woman aged 70-85 years with COVID-19, enrolled during active disease. This sequence joins TRBV19 and TRBJ2-4, with 11 bases lining up with TRBD2. Sequenced material: peripheral blood. The CDR3 sequence is CASSMSGTSGGDIQYF. CDR3 in DNA: TGTGCCAGTAGTATGTCCGGGACTAGCGGCGGGGACATTCAGTACTTC.